A single sample is the source of the 25 T cell receptor beta chains below, sequenced in a study of OX40 agonist ivuxolimab in advanced cancers. Clones were sequenced by immunoSEQ multiplex PCR, and TCRdb holds only the in-frame ones, with some missing. The table records around 20,000 clones, 70% to 85% of them present only once. This sample comprised CD4+ or CD8+ T cells sorted from blood, obtained in a trial of the OX40 agonist ivuxolimab. Receptor source: an adult with an advanced solid tumor such as melanoma, head and neck, liver or kidney cancer.

The CDR3, as DNA: TGTGCCAGCAGGTCAGGGTCAGGGGAAAAACTGTTTTTT. This sequence encodes CASRSGSGEKLFF. The V call is TRBV5-5, the J call TRBJ1-4; weak D call: TRBD1 (5 bases). The germline V gene encodes CDR1 SGHKS and CDR2 YYEKEE (reference sequence). The CDR3 is 13 residues long. With 5 bases removed from V and 8 bases from J, the gap between germline ends came to 13 bases.

This clone was seen a few times. The chain couples TRBV10-3 to TRBJ2-7, with TRBD2 matching over 15 bases. This CDR3 spans 16 amino acids. Trimming cost V 4 bases and J 6 bases; bases outside gene matches: 7. The V gene's germline CDR1 is ENHRY and CDR2 SYGVKD. CDR3 DNA: TGTGCCATCAGTGGGGGGGAGGGACTAGCGGGAGGCGAGCAGTACTTC. Amino acids: CAISGGEGLAGGEQYF.

The chain is built from TRBV30 and TRBJ2-3; 9 bases fit TRBD2. There are 14 residues in the CDR3. The germline V gene has CDR1 GTSNPN and CDR2 SVGIG (reference sequence). The ends lost 4 bases at V and 0 bases at J; junction bases unmatched: 2. This CDR3 is CAWTTSGSTDTQYF. The CDR3 region has the DNA TGTGCCTGGACCACTAGCGGGAGCACAGATACGCAGTATTTT.

The chain employs TRBV19 and TRBJ2-7; 10 nucleotides line up with TRBD1. The CDR3 has 16 amino acids. Trimming at V came to 7 bases and at J to 6 bases, leaving 15 bases not matched to a gene. In germline, CDR1 is LNHDA, CDR2 SQIVND (reference sequence). This CDR3 is CASTSFIGTGEAEQYF. The CDR3 coding sequence is TGTGCCAGTACCTCTTTTATCGGGACAGGGGAGGCCGAGCAGTACTTC. The variable domain in full, with the rest retrieved from reference TRBV19 and TRBJ2-7, is DGGITQSPKYLFRKEGQNVTLSCEQNLNHDAMYWYRQDPGQGLRLIYYSQIVNDFQKGDIAEGYSVSREKKESFPLTVTSAQKNPTAFYLCASTSFIGTGEAEQYFGPGTRLTVT.

In nucleotides, the CDR3 is TGTGCCAGCAGTTTAAAGGGGTTGAGCAATCAGCCCCAGCATTTT. Protein sequence: CASSLKGLSNQPQHF. V gene TRBV28 combines with J gene TRBJ1-5; D may be TRBD1 (5 bases). V gave up 2 bases and J gave up 1 base, with 9 bases separating them. CDR3 size: 15 residues. Germline values: CDR1 MDHEN, CDR2 SYDVKM.

The J gene is TRBJ2-1, the V gene TRBV4-1; perhaps D is TRBD1 or TRBD2 (5 bases each). Trimming stripped 3 bases from V and 0 bases from J, with 15 bases between. Germline V gene lookup returns CDR1 MGHRA and CDR2 YSYEKL. The CDR3 is 17 residues long. CDR3 in amino acids: CASSQSAGTSSYNEQFF. The DNA for the CDR3 is TGCGCCAGCAGCCAGTCCGCCGGGACCAGCTCCTACAATGAGCAGTTCTTC.

The chain employs TRBV27 and TRBJ2-7, with D uncertain. From germline, CDR1 is MNHEY and CDR2 SMNVEV (reference sequence). V gave up 2 bases and J gave up 2 bases, with 16 bases separating them. The CDR3 is 16 amino acids. The CDR3 loop is CASSLDRAGNPYEQYF. DNA of the CDR3: TGTGCCAGCAGTTTAGATCGGGCCGGAAATCCCTACGAGCAGTACTTC.

The chain is built from TRBV4-1 and TRBJ2-5, with 9 positions matching TRBD2. CDR3 length: 18 amino acids. Trimming at V came to 1 base and at J to 5 bases, leaving 14 bases not matched to a gene. CDR1 is MGHRA, CDR2 YSYEKL, per germline. The CDR3 DNA follows: TGCGCCAGCAGCCAAGGGTCCGTTACTAGCGGGTGGGGGGAGACCCAGTACTTC. It encodes CASSQGSVTSGWGETQYF.

The CDR3 is CASSQGGGLSYNEQFF. For the CDR3, the DNA is TGCGCCAGCAGCCAAGGGGGGGGGCTCAGCTACAATGAGCAGTTCTTC. The gene calls are TRBV4-1 and TRBJ2-1; maybe TRBD2 (7 bases). V was pared by 1 base and J by 3 bases, with 13 bases between. This CDR3 has 16 amino acids. In germline, CDR1 is MGHRA, CDR2 YSYEKL.

The chain uses TRBV4-1 and TRBJ1-6; 10 nucleotides match TRBD1. The V and J ends lost 3 bases and 9 bases, in that order; junction bases with no gene match: 5. Germline V gene data show CDR1 as MGHRA and CDR2 as YSYEKL. The CDR3 totals 15 residues. The CDR3 is CASSQSGQGVSPLHF. CDR3 DNA sequence: TGCGCCAGCAGCCAGTCCGGACAGGGGGTTTCACCCCTCCACTTT.

This clone was counted a single time. V usage is TRBV28 and J usage is TRBJ2-2; 9 bases match TRBD1. J lost 4 bases, V lost 5 bases, and 8 bases had no gene match. Per germline, CDR1 MDHEN and CDR2 SYDVKM. The CDR3 is 16 amino acids. The chain's CDR3 is CASSLPSDRGTGELFF. DNA for the CDR3: TGTGCCAGCAGTCTACCTTCGGACAGGGGCACCGGGGAGCTGTTTTTT.

The V gene is TRBV4-1, the J gene TRBJ2-4; D assignment may be TRBD1 or TRBD2 (5 bases each). Trimming left V 0 bases short and J 1 base short, with 7 bases between. CDR3 length: 15 residues. Looked up from germline, CDR1 is MGHRA and CDR2 is YSYEKL. The CDR3: CASSQEGPAKNIQYF. The CDR3 DNA follows: TGCGCCAGCAGCCAAGAGGGACCGGCCAAAAACATTCAGTACTTC.

Concerning this clone itself: The junction does not match germline at one end; this may be a read error. This rearrangement joins TRBV7-7 to TRBJ1-1, with no clear D. This CDR3 region has 13 residues. The V gene's germline CDR1 is SSHAT and CDR2 FNYEAQ (reference sequence). CDR3 protein: CASSPTVNTEAFF. CDR3 nucleotides: TGTGCTAGCAGCCCAACAGTGAACACTGAAGCTTTCTTT.

This chain links TRBV6-5 with TRBJ2-1; D tentatively fits TRBD1 or TRBD2 (5 bases each). The ends were cut back, 4 bases at V and 0 bases at J, with 10 bases in the middle. This CDR3 is 15 amino acids long. Germline loops: CDR1 MNHEY, CDR2 SVGAGI. DNA of the CDR3: TGTGCCAGCAGTTTGGGACGGGGCTCCTACAATGAGCAGTTCTTC. Translating it yields CASSLGRGSYNEQFF.

This rearrangement joins TRBV28 to TRBJ2-7; the D gene is possibly TRBD2 (5 bases). Germline V gene sequence: CDR1 MDHEN, CDR2 SYDVKM. The germline V and J ends were trimmed by 2 bases and 6 bases, with 17 bases remaining between them. CDR3 size: 15 residues. CDR3 DNA sequence: TGTGCCAGCAGTTTAGTATCCGGAGGAGTCGGCGAGCAGTACTTC. Translating it yields CASSLVSGGVGEQYF.

The rearrangement uses TRBV9 and TRBJ2-5; perhaps D is TRBD1 or TRBD2 (5 bases each). V was shortened by 4 bases and J by 7 bases, with 17 bases between the two germline ends. Germline CDR1 and CDR2: SGDLS and YYNGEE. The CDR3 is made up of 14 amino acids. This chain's CDR3 is CASSPRDDAGTQYF. As DNA, the CDR3 is TGTGCCAGCAGCCCCAGGGACGATGCAGGGACCCAGTACTTC. Full variable domain (missing parts from reference TRBV9 and TRBJ2-5): DSGVTQTPKHLITATGQRVTLRCSPRSGDLSVYWYQQSLDQGLQFLIQYYNGEERAKGNILERFSAQQFPDLHSELNLSSLELGDSALYFCASSPRDDAGTQYFGPGTRLLVL.

The rearrangement uses TRBV28 and TRBJ1-2; 10 nucleotides line up with TRBD1. V lost 4 bases to trimming and J lost 7 bases; unmatched junction nucleotides: 6. Per the germline V gene, CDR1 is MDHEN and CDR2 is SYDVKM. The CDR3 length is 14 residues. CDR3 bases: TGTGCCAGCAGTTCCGACAGGGGGCACAGTGGCTACACCTTC. It specifies CASSSDRGHSGYTF.

The chain combines TRBV7-6 with TRBJ2-5; D remains ambiguous. Germline V gene sequence: CDR1 SGHVS, CDR2 FNYEAQ. The CDR3 loop spans 13 amino acids. Trimming shortened V by 3 bases and J by 4 bases, and 9 bases separated the two germline ends. The CDR3: CASSFRLGETQYF. The CDR3 coding sequence is TGTGCCAGCAGCTTCCGGTTGGGAGAGACCCAGTACTTC.

The J gene is TRBJ2-1, the V gene TRBV28; D is possibly TRBD2 (5 bases). The V end lost 2 bases, the J end lost 4 bases, and 12 bases lay between the germline ends. Germline V gene data show CDR1 as MDHEN and CDR2 as SYDVKM. The CDR3 has 15 residues. The DNA for the CDR3 is TGTGCCAGCAGTTTACCCCCTAGAGGGTACAATGAGCAGTTCTTC. This translates into CASSLPPRGYNEQFF.

The chain combines TRBV28 with TRBJ2-1; TRBD2 matches 12 bases. V shed 5 bases and J 4 bases; nucleotides not matched to a gene: 12. This CDR3 has 18 amino acids. In germline, CDR1 is MDHEN, CDR2 SYDVKM. CDR3 bases: TGTGCCAGCAGTACCAATTTTGGGACTAGCGGGCCTTACAATGAGCAGTTCTTC. This sequence encodes CASSTNFGTSGPYNEQFF.

The V call is TRBV7-2, the J call TRBJ2-7, with D possibly TRBD2 on 5 matching bases. With 2 bases removed from V and 4 bases from J, the gap between germline ends came to 12 bases. Germline assignment: CDR1 SGHTA and CDR2 FQGNSA. This CDR3 has 14 residues. In DNA form, the CDR3 reads TGTGCCAGCAGCTTATTTGTGGGAGCGTACGAGCAGTACTTC. Translating gives CASSLFVGAYEQYF.

For this clone: Other nucleotide sequences in the sample specify the same CDR3. The chain links TRBV28 to TRBJ2-7; unclear D gene. Germline V gene data show CDR1 as MDHEN and CDR2 as SYDVKM. The V end was cut by 5 bases, the J end by 3 bases, with 17 bases between. The CDR3 extends over 15 amino acids. CDR3 region: CASSPSFSRHYEQYF. The DNA of the CDR3 is TGTGCCAGCAGTCCATCTTTCTCTAGACACTACGAGCAGTACTTC.

There are a few counts of this clone. The V and J genes are TRBV7-9 and TRBJ2-1; 7 bases are a match to TRBD2. Per germline, CDR1 SEHNR and CDR2 FQNEAQ (reference sequence). This CDR3 region has 15 residues. The trim removed 1 base at V and 3 bases at J, leaving 3 bases unmatched. CDR3 residues: CASSLGLADYNEQFF. The CDR3 DNA reads TGTGCCAGCAGCTTAGGGCTAGCGGACTACAATGAGCAGTTCTTC.

V gene TRBV7-8 combines with J gene TRBJ1-1; a weak D match, TRBD1 (6 bases). Germline loops: CDR1 SGHVS, CDR2 FQNEAQ. With 3 bases removed from V and 1 base from J, the gap between germline ends came to 15 bases. The CDR3 has 16 residues. CDR3 in amino acids: CASSFDSETGNTEAFF. CDR3 DNA: TGTGCCAGCAGCTTCGATTCCGAGACAGGGAACACTGAAGCTTTCTTT.

The chain links TRBV27 to TRBJ2-2; TRBD2 agrees at 7 bases. CDR3 length: 15 amino acids. Germline V gene lookup returns CDR1 MNHEY and CDR2 SMNVEV (reference sequence). DNA of the CDR3: TGTCCAAGCGTGATCGCGGGAGTATTTGCCGGGGAGCTGTTTTTT. Translating it yields CPSVIAGVFAGELFF.